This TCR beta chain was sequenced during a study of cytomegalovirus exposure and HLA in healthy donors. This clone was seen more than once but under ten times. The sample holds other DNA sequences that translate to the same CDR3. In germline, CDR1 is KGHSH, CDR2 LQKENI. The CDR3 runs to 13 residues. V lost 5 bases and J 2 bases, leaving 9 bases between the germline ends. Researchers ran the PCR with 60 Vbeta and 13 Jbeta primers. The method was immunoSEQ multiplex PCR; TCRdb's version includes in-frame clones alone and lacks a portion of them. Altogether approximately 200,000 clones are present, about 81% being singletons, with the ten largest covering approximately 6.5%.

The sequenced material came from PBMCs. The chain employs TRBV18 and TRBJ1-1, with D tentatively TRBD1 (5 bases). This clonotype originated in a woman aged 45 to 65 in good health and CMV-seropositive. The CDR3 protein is CASSSGGNTEAFF. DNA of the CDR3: TGTGCCAGCTCATCCGGGGGAAACACTGAAGCTTTCTTT.